The 6 T cell receptor beta chains below come from one sample, sequenced in a study of T cell responses to AZD1222 COVID-19 vaccine. TCRdb's table, derived via immunoSEQ multiplex PCR, lists solely in-frame clones and lacks some. The sample shows approximately 60,000 clones, more than 70% of them seen only once. Sequencing was performed on peripheral blood, taken on day 0 of AZD1222 vaccination. The receptors shown here come from an adult in good health.

In DNA form, the CDR3 reads TGTGCCAGCAAGCAGGGCCCAAATCAGCCCCAGCATTTT. Protein product: CASKQGPNQPQHF. The chain is built from TRBV28 and TRBJ1-5, with D possibly TRBD1 on 5 matching bases. The ends were cut back, 7 bases at V and 4 bases at J, with 11 bases in the middle. The germline V gene encodes CDR1 MDHEN and CDR2 SYDVKM. The CDR3 is 13 residues long.

The chain employs TRBV6-2 or TRBV6-3 and TRBJ2-7, with 7 bases fitting TRBD1. This CDR3 is 16 amino acids long. The germline gives CDR1 MNHEY, CDR2 SVGEGT. Germline trimming cut 0 bases from V and 3 bases from J; bases unmatched to any gene: 8. CDR3 nucleotide sequence: TGTGCCAGCAGTTACTCGGCTGGGACAGCTTTCTACGAGCAGTACTTC. Its translation: CASSYSAGTAFYEQYF.

CDR3 region: CASSDRARGSQPQHF. CDR3 nucleotide sequence: TGCGCCAGCAGTGACAGGGCGCGCGGGAGTCAGCCCCAGCATTTT. The chain is built from TRBV10-1 and TRBJ1-5; possibly TRBD1 for D (5 bases). Germline V lookup: CDR1 WNHNN, CDR2 SYGVQD (reference sequence). The CDR3 is 15 residues long. Trimming shortened V by 3 bases and J by 6 bases, and 15 bases separated the two germline ends.

The chain joins TRBV2 to TRBJ2-1; D is undetermined. This CDR3 contains 13 residues. V lost 10 bases to trimming and J lost 0 bases, with 10 bases between them. Germline lookup yields CDR1 SNHLY and CDR2 FYNNEI. The CDR3 region has the DNA TGTGCCACTAAGGGAAGCTCCTACAATGAGCAGTTCTTC. Its translation is CATKGSSYNEQFF.

The chain employs TRBV18 and TRBJ2-2; unclear D gene. V was cut by 0 bases and J by 5 bases, with 4 bases left in between. Germline V gene sequence: CDR1 KGHSH, CDR2 LQKENI. The CDR3 covers 13 residues. The CDR3 nucleotides are TGTGCCAGCTCACCACCTTCTACCGGGGAGCTGTTTTTT. Translation: CASSPPSTGELFF.

This clone was seen only a few times. The V call is TRBV7-8, the J call TRBJ1-2; 8 nucleotides align to TRBD1. Germline values: CDR1 SGHVS, CDR2 FQNEAQ. The ends lost 0 bases at V and 8 bases at J; junction bases unmatched: 5. CDR3 length equals 14 residues. The CDR3 DNA reads TGTGCCAGCAGCTTAGCACAGGGGGTAGACGGCTACACCTTC. It codes for CASSLAQGVDGYTF.